A selection of T cell receptor beta chains follows, all from one sample in a study of blood T cell repertoires in COVID-19. Assay used: immunoSEQ multiplex PCR; TCRdb lists only in-frame clones, some missing. This sample has over 600,000 clones, with 80% to 90% found just once. Specimen: peripheral blood. Receptors originate from a young woman with acute or convalescent COVID-19. Both conserved end residues are part of each CDR3. A D gene is named only where the DNA matches it firmly. Rows give clone size only sometimes, using once, few, many, or a class for an expanded clone.

v_gene,j_gene,d_gene,abundance,CDR3aa,CDR3nt
TRBV14,TRBJ2-7,NA,NA,CASSPMRGGGYEQYF,TGTGCCAGCAGCCCCATGCGGGGAGGAGGGTACGAGCAGTACTTC
TRBV18,TRBJ1-4,TRBD1,few,CASSPDRVREKLFF,TGTGCCAGCTCACCGGACAGGGTTAGGGAAAAACTGTTTTTT
TRBV7-9,TRBJ1-2,TRBD1,NA,CASSAGQGAAYGYTF,TGTGCCAGCAGCGCAGGACAGGGGGCCGCCTATGGCTACACCTTC
TRBV6-5,TRBJ1-6,NA,NA,CASKVTAGDPSPLHF,TGTGCCAGCAAGGTTACGGCAGGGGACCCTTCACCCCTCCACTTT
TRBV18,TRBJ1-1,TRBD1,NA,CASSPLQGEAFF,TGTGCCAGCTCACCCTTACAGGGGGAGGCTTTCTTT
TRBV19,TRBJ1-2,TRBD1,NA,CASSMRTGERYTF,TGTGCCAGTAGTATGAGGACAGGGGAGCGCTACACCTTC
TRBV6-6,TRBJ2-4,TRBD2,NA,CASWEGAKNIQYF,TGTGCCAGCTGGGAGGGAGCCAAAAACATTCAGTACTTC
TRBV2,TRBJ2-6,NA,NA,CASSVGQSGANVLTF,TGTGCCAGCAGCGTCGGACAATCTGGGGCCAACGTCCTGACTTTC
TRBV9,TRBJ1-4,TRBD1,NA,CASSGGDRNEKLFF,TGTGCCAGCAGCGGGGGGGACAGAAATGAAAAACTGTTTTTT
TRBV2,TRBJ1-2,NA,NA,CASAGVERRDYGYTF,TGTGCCAGCGCCGGAGTGGAGCGCCGGGACTATGGCTACACCTTC
TRBV14,TRBJ2-7,TRBD2,NA,CASSQEPPGGSSYEQYF,TGTGCCAGCAGCCAAGAGCCCCCGGGGGGAAGCTCCTACGAGCAGTACTTC
TRBV25-1,TRBJ2-7,TRBD2,NA,CASSGASGDHEQYF,TGTGCCAGCAGTGGAGCTAGCGGGGACCACGAGCAGTACTTC
TRBV7-9,TRBJ1-3,TRBD1,NA,CASGLQGMRAGNTIYF,TGTGCCAGCGGCCTACAGGGGATGAGGGCGGGAAACACCATATATTTT
TRBV5-1,TRBJ1-6,NA,NA,CASSPQTDNSPLHF,TGCGCCAGCAGCCCACAGACAGACAATTCACCCCTCCACTTT
TRBV4-3,TRBJ2-6,NA,few,CASSQVRGSFTSGANVLTF,TGCGCCAGCAGCCAAGTACGAGGTTCATTCACATCTGGGGCCAACGTCCTGACTTTC
TRBV7-9,TRBJ2-1,TRBD2,NA,CASSLGIAGGYNEQFF,TGTGCCAGCAGCTTAGGGATAGCGGGGGGTTACAATGAGCAGTTCTTC
TRBV12-3/TRBV12-4,TRBJ1-6,TRBD1,NA,CASSGTVNSPLHF,TGTGCCAGCTCCGGGACAGTTAATTCACCCCTCCACTTT
TRBV30,TRBJ1-6,TRBD1,NA,CAWRQGANSPLHF,TGTGCCTGGCGACAGGGGGCGAATTCACCCCTCCACTTT
TRBV19,TRBJ2-6,NA,NA,CASRPGAGANVLTF,TGTGCCAGTCGACCGGGGGCTGGGGCCAACGTCCTGACTTTC
TRBV7-2,TRBJ1-2,TRBD1,few,CASSLGGTAPANYGYTF,TGTGCCAGCAGCTTAGGTGGGACAGCCCCAGCTAACTATGGCTACACCTTC
TRBV6-6,TRBJ1-3,NA,NA,CASSSYRTGNTIYF,TGTGCCAGCAGTTCCTACAGGACTGGAAACACCATATATTTT
TRBV28,TRBJ2-1,NA,once,CASSPLGQFVNEQFF,TGTGCCAGCAGCCCCCTGGGGCAGTTTGTCAATGAGCAGTTCTTC
TRBV24-1,TRBJ1-5,NA,NA,CATSGANSNQPQHF,TGTGCCACCAGTGGGGCCAATAGCAATCAGCCCCAGCATTTT
TRBV5-4,TRBJ2-1,NA,NA,CASSLDYDNEQFF,TGTGCCAGCAGCTTGGATTATGACAATGAGCAGTTCTTC
TRBV7-8,TRBJ1-1,NA,NA,CASSPRLSTEAFF,TGTGCCAGCAGCCCCAGGCTGAGCACTGAAGCTTTCTTT
TRBV6-5,TRBJ1-1,NA,NA,CASRPTRQEATEAFF,TGTGCCAGCAGGCCAACCAGACAGGAGGCCACTGAAGCTTTCTTT
TRBV30,TRBJ2-3,TRBD2,NA,CAWSRLADMRTDTQYF,TGTGCCTGGAGTCGGCTAGCGGACATGCGCACAGATACGCAGTATTTT
TRBV6-4,TRBJ1-5,NA,NA,CASSGGANQPQHF,TGTGCCAGCAGTGGTGGGGCCAATCAGCCCCAGCATTTT
TRBV18,TRBJ2-7,TRBD1,NA,CASSPTGTGGHEQYF,TGTGCCAGCTCCCCAACCGGGACAGGGGGACACGAGCAGTACTTC
TRBV19,TRBJ2-1,NA,NA,CASISREQFF,TGTGCCAGTATTAGCAGAGAGCAGTTCTTC
TRBV9,TRBJ1-1,TRBD1,NA,CASSAAGGKNTEAFF,TGTGCCAGCAGCGCCGCAGGGGGCAAAAACACTGAAGCTTTCTTT
TRBV28,TRBJ1-1,TRBD1,NA,CASSLGDREYTEAFF,TGTGCCAGCAGTTTAGGGGACAGGGAGTACACTGAAGCTTTCTTT
TRBV30,TRBJ1-4,TRBD1,NA,CAWSARQGSTNEKLFF,TGTGCCTGGAGTGCTCGACAGGGGTCAACTAATGAAAAACTGTTTTTT
TRBV6-2/TRBV6-3,TRBJ1-3,NA,NA,CASSYPPGGNTIYF,TGTGCCAGCAGTTACCCCCCCGGTGGAAACACCATATATTTT